This is a list of T cell receptor beta chains from one sample in a study of response to subunit inactivated influenza vaccine. TCRdb recomputed calls from the RT-PCR reads with MiXCR, one row per CDR3 protein. The table records roughly 500,000 distinct CDR3 sequences, 16% of them present only once. The specimen comprised CD4+ T cells sorted from PBMCs, sampled less than 25 months after vaccination. These receptors originate from a man aged 45 to 70 who received an inactivated influenza vaccine. Both conserved end residues are part of each CDR3.

V gene	J gene	CDR3 protein
TRBV25-1	TRBJ2-5	CASSESGQETQYF
TRBV20-1	TRBJ2-2	CSGLLAGRLAGELFF
TRBV12-3/TRBV12-4	TRBJ2-1	CASRSDGTQFF
TRBV4-2	TRBJ2-3	CASSQGAGGFTDTQYF
TRBV3-1	TRBJ1-1	CASSQDQSTEAFF
TRBV14	TRBJ2-6	CASSQTRAAGANVLTF
TRBV11-2	TRBJ2-3	CASRRNPATDTQYF
TRBV20-1	TRBJ2-1	CSARTASGNNEQFF
TRBV29-1	TRBJ2-7	CSVDRGGSEQYF
TRBV7-2	TRBJ1-2	CASSTDGGTPGYTF
TRBV24-1	TRBJ2-1	CATSEQDRSRGNEQFF
TRBV12-3/TRBV12-4	TRBJ2-1	CASSLAAAQFF
TRBV5-1	TRBJ1-5	CASSLGQGGQPQHF
TRBV29-1	TRBJ2-5	CSVELAINQETQYF
TRBV20-1	TRBJ2-7	CSASPGTGDREQYF
TRBV6-5	TRBJ1-4	CASRLRATNEKLFF
TRBV10-3	TRBJ2-7	CAISGRAPGQRGEQYF
TRBV7-2	TRBJ2-7	CASSSDTSSYEQYF
TRBV5-1	TRBJ1-2	CASSLARGSRIYTF
TRBV24-1	TRBJ1-2	CATSRGVGYGYTF
TRBV20-1	TRBJ2-3	CSARDKVAGWEDTQYF
TRBV4-3	TRBJ2-7	CASSQDPPPGGYEQYF
TRBV6-1	TRBJ2-6	CASSQPSVVPGANVLTF
TRBV7-9	TRBJ1-6	CASSLQDSPLHF
TRBV6-2/TRBV6-3	TRBJ2-7	CATSGVTSYEQYF
TRBV7-9	TRBJ1-2	CASSRQGPDGYTF
TRBV18	TRBJ1-1	CASSPGGTGTTEAFF